The 2 T cell receptor beta chains reported below all come from one sample, sequenced in a study of breast tumors, draining lymph nodes, adjacent tissues. TCRdb re-called the multiplex PCR reads through MiXCR, storing one row per CDR3 protein. The sample shows 60,000 to 65,000 distinct CDR3 sequences, roughly 57% of them seen only once. The sequencing sample was made of breast tumor tissue. These receptor sequences come from a female donor with breast cancer. Some clones in this sample may be carry-over from other donors' samples.

The chain couples TRBV5-4 to TRBJ2-3; 16 nucleotides match TRBD2. From germline, CDR1 is SGHNT and CDR2 YYREEE (reference sequence). The CDR3 runs 17 residues. V lost 0 bases and J lost 9; bases outside the gene matches: 7. This CDR3 is CASSLAVGTSGRGTQYF. Here the CDR3 DNA reads TGTGCCAGCAGCTTGGCCGTCGGGACTAGCGGGAGGGGGACGCAGTATTTT.

Of note for this clonotype: A much larger clone differs from this one at a single base, so this may be a read error. The chain joins TRBV28 to TRBJ2-5; D gene ambiguous. CDR3 length: 13 residues. The germline V and J ends were trimmed by 5 bases and 2 bases, with 9 bases remaining between them. Germline V lookup: CDR1 MDHEN, CDR2 SYDVKM. CDR3 coding DNA: TGTGCCAGCAGTCCTCAGTGGCAAGAGACCCAGTACTTC. Its translation is CASSPQWQETQYF.